Each of the 25 T cell receptor delta chains below was sequenced from the same sample in a study of γδ T cells in repeated Plasmodium falciparum infection (dated by TCRdb to the early 2020s). The library was built by means of multiplex PCR. The instrument was an Illumina MiSeq. After TCRdb called clones again from the public reads with CATT, rows with identical DNA were merged. Counted in this sample were 45,000 to 60,000 delta-chain clones; about 1.9% of them appeared once. The ten largest clones take up 24% of the sample. Vgamma9/Vdelta2+ and Vdelta2-negative gammadelta T cell populations were flow-sorted from peripheral blood mononuclear cells for bulk TCR repertoire analysis. Sequencing was performed on gamma-delta T cells from blood. Receptors originate from a pool of human donors (malaria-infected and uninfected, not separated).

A remark on this clone: It differs at one base from a far larger clone, so likely a read error. In the same sample, other DNA sequences code for this CDR3. The J gene is TRDJ1, the V gene TRDV3; no clear D gene. The J gene, left out of TCRdb, was set here by checking the DNA against germline. The length of the CDR3 is 14 residues. CDR1 is TVYSNPD and CDR2 is GDNSRS in the germline V gene (reference sequence). V lost 2 bases to trimming and J lost 0 bases, with 13 bases between them. The CDR3 DNA is TGTGCCTTTGAGCCTCCGACATACACCGATAAACTCATCTTT. It yields the protein CAFEPPTYTDKLIF.

Concerning this clone: The protein that TCRdb holds for this DNA derives from a much larger clone and differs from the translated DNA at residues 4 and 9, which likely indicates a read error; the protein shown here is translated from the DNA. The V call is TRDV3, the J call TRDJ1, with 7 bases lining up with TRDD3. Germline V gives CDR1 TVYSNPD, CDR2 GDNSRS (reference sequence). V shed 0 bases, J shed 11 bases, and the junction held 12 bases outside the gene matches. The CDR3 is made up of 13 amino acids. DNA for the CDR3: TGTGCCTTTAGTCCCGACTGGGGAGGTTGGCTCATCTTT. Translating gives CAFSPDWGGWLIF.

With respect to this clone: A far larger clone is one base from this, pointing to a likely read error. Other DNA sequences in this sample translate to the same CDR3. The V gene is TRDV2, the J gene TRDJ1, with 9 bases aligning to TRDD3. The J gene comes from matching the DNA to germline here; TCRdb lacks it. V shed 7 bases, J shed 6 bases, and the junction held 14 bases outside the gene matches. The V gene's germline CDR1 is GEAIGNYY and CDR2 EKD. This CDR3 comprises 15 residues. As DNA, the CDR3 is TGTGCCTGGGCTACGGGGGGATACTATGGGAATAAACTCATCTTT. It encodes CAWATGGYYGNKLIF.

This clone was detected many times. Within the sample, other DNA sequences also encode this same CDR3. The V gene is TRAV29/DV5, the J gene TRDJ1; 9 positions match TRDD3. Germline V gives CDR1 NSMFDY, CDR2 ISSIKDK. J lost 0 bases, V lost 0 bases, and 21 bases had no gene match. The CDR3 runs to 21 residues. CDR3 nucleotide sequence: TGTGCAGCAAGCGCGGAGGTTCCTTTCTACTGGGGGACTAGGAACACCGATAAACTCATCTTT. Translating it yields CAASAEVPFYWGTRNTDKLIF.

This clone was seen many times. The amino acid sequence in TCRdb belongs to a much larger clone and departs from this DNA's translation at residue 13, likely a sequencing read error; the sequence shown is translated from the DNA. The chain employs TRDV3 and TRDJ1; TRDD3 matches 7 bases. The CDR3 contains 19 residues. CDR1 and CDR2 (germline): TVYSNPD, GDNSRS (reference sequence). J gave up 4 bases and V 3 bases, and 26 bases lay outside the gene matches. Here the CDR3 DNA reads TGTGCCTTCCCAAAATCGACGTACATTCGGCCCCGGGGATACGATAAACTCATCTTT. Its protein product is CAFPKSTYIRPRGYDKLIF.

This clone occurred a few times. TCRdb shows a much larger clone's protein in place of this DNA's translation, and the two differ at residue 3, likely through a read error; the protein shown is translated from the DNA. The genes are TRDV3 and TRDJ1; maybe TRDD2 (9 bases). TCRdb leaves out the J gene; it was filled in here by matching the DNA to germline. Germline V CDR1 and CDR2: TVYSNPD, GDNSRS (reference sequence). The CDR3 length is 20 residues. The CDR3 DNA reads as TGTGCCCTTAGTGCCTTCCTACATTTTCCGGAACTGGGGGGCCCCGGCGAACTCATCTTT. It is translated as CALSAFLHFPELGGPGELIF.

To note about this clone: A read error likely explains why the TCRdb protein, taken from a much larger clone, differs from this DNA's translation at residues 12 and 18; the protein shown is translated from the DNA. The chain recombines TRDV3 with TRDJ1, with D perhaps TRDD2 (5 bases). The J gene, not given by TCRdb, was assigned here from a germline match of the nucleotide sequence. The germline V gene has CDR1 TVYSNPD and CDR2 GDNSRS (reference sequence). CDR3 length equals 21 residues. The CDR3 reads CAFCRAFKSMRGNSYTDELIF. Here the CDR3 DNA reads TGTGCCTTTTGCCGGGCCTTCAAGTCGATGAGGGGCAACTCGTACACCGATGAACTCATCTTT. Full variable domain (missing parts from reference TRDV3 and TRDJ1): CDKVTQSSPDQTVASGSEVVLLCTYDTVYSNPDLFWYRIRPDYSFQFVFYGDNSRSEGADFTQGRFSVKHILTQKAFHLVISPVRTEDSATYYCAFCRAFKSMRGNSYTDELIFGKGTRVTVEP.

Details on this clone: A read error likely explains why the TCRdb protein, taken from a much larger clone, differs from this DNA's translation at residue 5; the protein shown is translated from the DNA. The chain combines TRDV3 with TRDJ1; 9 bases align to TRDD2. The J gene, not given by TCRdb, was assigned here from a germline match of the nucleotide sequence. CDR1 and CDR2 from the germline V gene are TVYSNPD and GDNSRS (reference sequence). With 2 bases clipped from V and 7 bases from J, the junction kept 17 bases outside the gene matches. The CDR3 loop spans 16 amino acids. The CDR3 DNA follows: TGTGCCTTTTATCTCCTTCCTACGGTTTGTGAAGGTAAACTCATCTTT. It yields the protein CAFYLLPTVCEGKLIF.

Of note for this clone: The protein TCRdb lists belongs to a much larger clone and differs from this DNA's translation at residue 12, which points to a read error; the protein shown is made from the DNA. The rearrangement uses TRDV2 and TRDJ1; no firm D call. The J gene is absent in TCRdb and was assigned here via DNA matching to germline. The CDR3 is 15 amino acids. Germline V gene lookup returns CDR1 GEAIGNYY and CDR2 EKD. DNA for the CDR3: TGTGCCTGTGACACCATCACCCAAAACACCGATAGACTCATCTTT. Translated: CACDTITQNTDRLIF.

This clone has more than one count but fewer than ten. The protein that TCRdb holds for this DNA derives from a much larger clone and differs from the translated DNA at residue 18, which likely indicates a read error; the protein shown here is translated from the DNA. The gene calls are TRDV1 and TRDJ1; 12 bases line up with TRDD3. CDR1 is TSWWSYY, CDR2 QGS, per germline. The CDR3 has 20 residues. The CDR3 loop is CALGEGLPYWGIPYTDKHIF. CDR3 in DNA: TGTGCTCTTGGGGAAGGTCTACCGTACTGGGGGATACCGTACACCGATAAACACATCTTT.

At least ten counts were recorded for this clone. It differs at one base from a far larger clone, so likely a read error. Other DNA sequences from this sample encode an identical CDR3 as well. CDR3 protein: CACDTEGYAGLYTDKLIF. As DNA, the CDR3 is TGTGCCTGTGACACAGAAGGATACGCGGGGTTGTACACTGATAAACTCATCTTT. The rearrangement uses TRDV2 and TRDJ1, with 7 bases aligning to TRDD3. TCRdb is silent on the J gene; assignment here came from matching the DNA to germline. The germline gives CDR1 GEAIGNYY, CDR2 EKD. The CDR3 totals 18 residues.

Many counts were recorded for this clone. This chain joins TRDV1 and TRDJ1; TRDD3 aligns across 7 bases. V lost 1 base, J lost 2 bases, and 19 bases stayed unmatched. Germline V gene sequence: CDR1 TSWWSYY, CDR2 QGS. The CDR3 has 20 residues. This chain's CDR3 is CALGEPLEAPWIRGTDKLIF. CDR3 bases: TGTGCTCTTGGGGAACCACTAGAGGCTCCCTGGATACGCGGGACCGATAAACTCATCTTT.

This clone has a handful of counts. TCRdb has a much larger clone's protein, which differs at residue 14 from the translation of this DNA, likely because of a read error; what is shown is the protein translated from the DNA. The chain carries TRDV1 and TRDJ1; D is possibly TRDD2 or TRDD3 (5 bases each). The J gene is absent in TCRdb and was assigned here via DNA matching to germline. V lost 2 bases, J lost 0 bases, and 34 bases lay in between. The CDR3 is 23 amino acids. Looked up from germline, CDR1 is TSWWSYY and CDR2 is QGS. The CDR3 nucleotides are TGTGCTCTTGGGGAAGGTTCTTTCCCTTCGTTCGTACTGGAGGATGGATACACCGATAAACTCATCTTT. It is translated as CALGEGSFPSFVLEDGYTDKLIF.

This clone was counted a few times. The TCRdb protein comes from a much larger clone and disagrees with this DNA's translation at residue 7, likely due to a read error; the protein given here is derived from the DNA. The chain couples TRDV1 to TRDJ1, with 13 nucleotides matching TRDD3. The J gene comes from matching the DNA to germline here; TCRdb lacks it. J lost 0 bases, V lost 3 bases, and 22 bases had no gene match. The CDR3 is made up of 23 amino acids. CDR1 TSWWSYY and CDR2 QGS come from the germline V gene. The CDR3 loop reads CALGDPIPSRTGGYAGYTDKLIF. The CDR3, as DNA: TGTGCTCTTGGGGACCCGATCCCATCCCGTACTGGGGGATACGCGGGGTACACCGATAAACTCATCTTT.

This clone was counted ten times or more. Translating this DNA gives a protein that differs at residue 19 from the TCRdb one, which belongs to a much larger clone; a read error is likely, and the protein shown is this translation. The rearrangement links TRDV1 to TRDJ1, with 12 bases that match TRDD3. This CDR3 has 21 residues. Per germline, CDR1 TSWWSYY and CDR2 QGS. Here the CDR3 reads CALGVARGWGIRILYTDKPIF. As DNA, the CDR3 is TGTGCTCTTGGAGTTGCCAGAGGCTGGGGGATACGAATCCTATACACCGATAAACCCATCTTT.

This clone was picked up many times. Only one base separates this from a far larger clonotype, so it likely reflects a read error. Other DNA sequences from this sample encode an identical CDR3 as well. The chain recombines TRAV38-2/DV8 with TRDJ1; a possible D gene is TRDD3 (6 bases). The CDR3 has 12 residues. Germline-derived CDR1 and CDR2 are TSESDYY and QEAYKQQN. CDR3 amino acids: CAYRKLGGKLIF. The CDR3 bases are TGTGCCTATAGGAAACTGGGTGGGAAACTCATCTTT.

As for this clone: Only one base separates this from a far larger clonotype, so it likely reflects a read error. This specimen includes other DNA sequences encoding the same CDR3. The chain has TRAV36/DV7 and TRDJ3; TRDD3 agrees at 7 bases. CDR1 VTNFRS and CDR2 LTSSGIE come from the germline V gene (reference sequence). This CDR3 has 20 residues. CDR3 DNA: TGTGCTGTGGAGGTACTGGGGACGCCATTACGCTCCTGGGACACCCGACAGATGTTTTTT. This gives the protein CAVEVLGTPLRSWDTRQMFF.

This clone has a handful of counts. TCRdb's entry gives the protein of a much larger clone, which mismatches this DNA's translation at residue 18, likely from a read error; the protein reported here is translated from the DNA. The rearrangement uses TRDV1 and TRDJ1; TRDD3 agrees at 9 bases. Germline matching of the DNA provided the J gene here, since TCRdb leaves it blank. Germline values: CDR1 TSWWSYY, CDR2 QGS. Trimming took 2 bases from V and 0 from J; bases not matched to a gene: 37. CDR3 length: 27 amino acids. CDR3 protein: CALGESQYPRIRWGIDPSRRYTDKLIF. The CDR3 DNA reads as TGTGCTCTTGGGGAATCCCAATACCCCCGGATTCGTTGGGGGATAGACCCCAGCCGGAGATACACCGATAAACTCATCTTT.

Note on this clone: Since a far larger clone is one base different, this is likely a read error. This specimen includes other DNA sequences encoding the same CDR3. The chain is built from TRDV1 and TRDJ1, with D perhaps matching TRDD2 or TRDD3 (8 bases each). TCRdb records no J gene; here it was assigned by comparing the DNA to germline. The CDR3 runs to 22 residues. Germline V gene data show CDR1 as TSWWSYY and CDR2 as QGS. Written as DNA, the CDR3 is TGTGCTCTCGGGGATAATTTCTTCCTACTTCGGGATACGGGGGAATTTACCGATAAACTCATCTTT. Translating it yields CALGDNFFLLRDTGEFTDKLIF.

This clone occurred many times. Translating this DNA gives a protein that differs at residue 14 from the TCRdb one, which belongs to a much larger clone; a read error is likely, and the protein shown is this translation. This chain joins TRDV3 and TRDJ1; 9 bases agree with TRDD3. No J segment appears in TCRdb, so it was assigned here by matching the sequence to germline. The CDR3 spans 17 residues. Looked up from germline, CDR1 is TVYSNPD and CDR2 is GDNSRS (reference sequence). CDR3: CALDLRGIPLRTDELIF. The CDR3 DNA is TGTGCCCTTGATCTCCGGGGGATACCTCTTCGCACCGATGAACTCATCTTT.

Many counts were recorded for this clone. This is likely an artifact of a read error, given a far larger clone one base away. Distinct nucleotide sequences in the sample also encode this CDR3. This rearrangement joins TRDV2 to TRDJ1, with D possibly being TRDD3 (6 bases). The J gene is absent in TCRdb and was assigned here via DNA matching to germline. This CDR3 has 19 residues. V lost 0 bases, J lost 0 bases, and 22 bases lay in between. Per germline, CDR1 GEAIGNYY and CDR2 EKD. The CDR3: CACDTVGGIRRHHTDKLIF. CDR3 DNA: TGTGCCTGTGACACCGTAGGGGGAATACGCCGGCACCACACCGATAAACTCATCTTT.

This clone has at least ten counts. The protein TCRdb gives is from a much larger clone and does not agree with this DNA's translation at residue 4, likely a read error; the protein shown here comes from the DNA. The gene calls are TRDV2 and TRDJ3; 10 nucleotides agree with TRDD3. The CDR3 has 19 residues. Unmatched junction bases numbered 9, after V lost 5 bases and J lost 0 bases. Germline assignment: CDR1 GEAIGNYY and CDR2 EKD. CDR3 bases: TGTGCCTGTGGCACTGGGGGATTCGGGAGCTCCTGGGACACCCGACAGATGTTTTTC. It codes for CACGTGGFGSSWDTRQMFF.

This clone was seen more than once but under ten times. A far larger clone is one base from this, pointing to a likely read error. The sample carries other DNA sequences with the same CDR3. The J gene has no call, while the V gene is TRDV1; the table calls TRDD3, which could not be checked here. CDR1 and CDR2 from the germline V gene are TSWWSYY and QGS. CDR3 length equals 24 residues. The CDR3 DNA reads TGTGCCCTGGGCAAATTCCTACTTCTCCCCTGGGGGACAAAAATCCCGAGGTACACCGATAAACTCATATTT. Translation: CALGKFLLLPWGTKIPRYTDKLIF.

This clone was detected ten times or more. At the DNA level, this CDR3 is encoded by other sequences in the same sample as well. The rearrangement links TRDV1 to TRDJ1, with 13 bases matching TRDD3. The CDR3 sequence is 24 residues long. The V gene's germline CDR1 is TSWWSYY and CDR2 QGS. J gave up 0 bases and V 1 base, and 23 bases lay outside the gene matches. The DNA for the CDR3 is TGTGCTCTTGGGGAACCGGGGATTGGTCCCTACTGGGGGATACGACCTTCTTACACCGATAAACTCATCTTT. Encoded protein: CALGEPGIGPYWGIRPSYTDKLIF.

Comments on this clone: This DNA's translation and the protein TCRdb lists, from a much larger clone, do not match at residue 22, likely due to a read error; the protein shown is translated from the DNA. The V and J genes are TRDV1 and TRDJ1; 13 nucleotides agree with TRDD3. TCRdb offers no J gene call, so here the DNA was matched to germline to obtain one. The CDR3 length is 25 residues. CDR1 is TSWWSYY and CDR2 is QGS in the germline V gene. DNA of the CDR3: TGTGCTCTTGGGGAAGGTTCGTACTTCCTATCGACATACTGGGGGATACGCTGGTACACCGATGAACTCATCTTT. This sequence encodes CALGEGSYFLSTYWGIRWYTDELIF.